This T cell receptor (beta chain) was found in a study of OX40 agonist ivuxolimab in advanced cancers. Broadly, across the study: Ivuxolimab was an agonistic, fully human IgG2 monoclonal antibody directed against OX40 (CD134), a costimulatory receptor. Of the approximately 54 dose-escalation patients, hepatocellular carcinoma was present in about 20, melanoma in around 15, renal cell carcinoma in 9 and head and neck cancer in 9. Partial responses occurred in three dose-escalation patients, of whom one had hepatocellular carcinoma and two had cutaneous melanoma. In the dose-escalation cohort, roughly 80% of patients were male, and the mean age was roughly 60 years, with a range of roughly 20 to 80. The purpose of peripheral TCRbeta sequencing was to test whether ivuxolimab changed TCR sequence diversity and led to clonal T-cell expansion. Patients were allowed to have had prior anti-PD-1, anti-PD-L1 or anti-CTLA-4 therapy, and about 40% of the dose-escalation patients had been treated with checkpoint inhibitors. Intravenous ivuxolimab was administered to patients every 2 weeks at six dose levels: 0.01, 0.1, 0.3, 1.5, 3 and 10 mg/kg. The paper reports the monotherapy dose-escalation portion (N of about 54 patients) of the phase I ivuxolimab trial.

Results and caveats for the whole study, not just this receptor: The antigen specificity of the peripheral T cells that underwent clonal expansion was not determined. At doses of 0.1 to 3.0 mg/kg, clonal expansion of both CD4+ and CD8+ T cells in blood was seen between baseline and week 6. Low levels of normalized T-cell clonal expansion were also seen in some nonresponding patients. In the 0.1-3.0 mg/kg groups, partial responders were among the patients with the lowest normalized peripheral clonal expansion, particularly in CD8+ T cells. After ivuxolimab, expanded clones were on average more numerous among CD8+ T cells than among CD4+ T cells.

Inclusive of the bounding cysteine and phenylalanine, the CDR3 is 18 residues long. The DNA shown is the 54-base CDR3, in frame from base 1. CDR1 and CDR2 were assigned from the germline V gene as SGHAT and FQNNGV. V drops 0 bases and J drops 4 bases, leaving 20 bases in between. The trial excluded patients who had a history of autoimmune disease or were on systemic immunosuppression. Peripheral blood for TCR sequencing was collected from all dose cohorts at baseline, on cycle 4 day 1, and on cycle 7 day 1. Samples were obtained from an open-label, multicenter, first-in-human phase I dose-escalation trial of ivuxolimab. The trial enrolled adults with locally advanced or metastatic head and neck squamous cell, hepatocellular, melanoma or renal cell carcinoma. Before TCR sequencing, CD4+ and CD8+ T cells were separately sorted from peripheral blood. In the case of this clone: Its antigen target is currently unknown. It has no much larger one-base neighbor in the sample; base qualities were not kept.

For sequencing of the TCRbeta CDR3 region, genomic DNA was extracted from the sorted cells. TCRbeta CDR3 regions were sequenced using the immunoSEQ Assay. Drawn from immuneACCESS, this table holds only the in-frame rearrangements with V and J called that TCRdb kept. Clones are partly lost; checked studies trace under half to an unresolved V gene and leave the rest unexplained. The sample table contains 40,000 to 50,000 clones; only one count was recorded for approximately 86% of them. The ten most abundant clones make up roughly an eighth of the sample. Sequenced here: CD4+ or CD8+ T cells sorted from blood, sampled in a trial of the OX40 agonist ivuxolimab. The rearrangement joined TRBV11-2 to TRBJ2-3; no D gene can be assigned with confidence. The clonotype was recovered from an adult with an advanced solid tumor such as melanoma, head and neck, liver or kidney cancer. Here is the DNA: TGTGCCAGCAGCTTAGATCTTCAAGGACGGCCGATTTCAGATACGCAGTATTTT. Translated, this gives CASSLDLQGRPISDTQYF.